This TCR beta chain was recorded in a study of shared clonotypes between healthy human individuals. Germline V CDR1 and CDR2: KGHSH, LQKENI. This CDR3 is 13 amino acids long. Between the trimmed V and J ends, which lost 3 bases and 0 bases, there was a span of 4 bases. Measured with immunoSEQ multiplex PCR; TCRdb has only the in-frame clones, and not every one. Of 2 million to 3 million clones in the sample, roughly 93% were seen once. Only Caucasian adults living in Nashville, Tennessee made up the donor group. On this clone itself: Other DNA variants within this sample encode the same CDR3.

The TCR was taken from a man aged 18 to 30 in good health. Some clones in this sample may be carry-over from other donors' samples. The sample was naive CD4+ T cells from PBMCs. The subset: CD45RA+ positively selected. The chain uses TRBV18 and TRBJ2-3; D unresolved. CDR3 DNA sequence: TGTGCCAGCTCACCGCCAAGCACAGATACGCAGTATTTT. This encodes CASSPPSTDTQYF. The whole variable domain, remainder taken from reference TRBV18 and TRBJ2-3, is NAGVMQNPRHLVRRRGQEARLRCSPMKGHSHVYWYRQLPEEGLKFMVYLQKENIIDESGMPKERFSAEFPKEGPSILRIQQVVRGDSAAYFCASSPPSTDTQYFGPGTRLTVL.